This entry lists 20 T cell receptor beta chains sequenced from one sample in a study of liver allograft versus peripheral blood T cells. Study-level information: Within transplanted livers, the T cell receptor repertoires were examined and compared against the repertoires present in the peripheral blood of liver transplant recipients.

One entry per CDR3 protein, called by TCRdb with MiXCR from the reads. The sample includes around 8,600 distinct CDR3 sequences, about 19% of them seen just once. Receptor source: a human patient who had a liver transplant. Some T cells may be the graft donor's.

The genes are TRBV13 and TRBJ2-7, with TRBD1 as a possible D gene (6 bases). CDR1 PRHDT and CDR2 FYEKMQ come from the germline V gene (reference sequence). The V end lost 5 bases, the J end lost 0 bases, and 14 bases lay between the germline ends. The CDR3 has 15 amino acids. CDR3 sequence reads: CASSPGTQDSYEQYF. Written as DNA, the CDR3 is TGTGCCAGCAGCCCTGGGACACAAGACTCCTACGAGCAGTACTTC.

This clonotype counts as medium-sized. CDR3 nucleotide sequence: TGTGCCAGCAGCACCGGGACACCTGGAAACACCATATATTTT. It specifies CASSTGTPGNTIYF. V gene TRBV9 combines with J gene TRBJ1-3; TRBD1 is a possible D gene (6 bases). V lost 4 bases and J 2 bases, leaving 10 bases between the germline ends. CDR3 length: 14 residues. In germline, CDR1 is SGDLS, CDR2 YYNGEE.

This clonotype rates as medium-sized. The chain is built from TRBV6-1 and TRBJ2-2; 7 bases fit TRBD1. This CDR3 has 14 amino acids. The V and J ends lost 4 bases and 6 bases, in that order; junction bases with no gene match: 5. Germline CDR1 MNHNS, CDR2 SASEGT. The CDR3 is CASSADRVPGELFF. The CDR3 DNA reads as TGTGCCAGCAGTGCCGACAGGGTCCCCGGGGAGCTGTTTTTT.

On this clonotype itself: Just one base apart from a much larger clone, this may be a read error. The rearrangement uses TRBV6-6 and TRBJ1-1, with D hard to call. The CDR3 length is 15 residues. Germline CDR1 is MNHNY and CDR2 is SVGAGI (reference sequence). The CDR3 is CASSYRPRSNIEAFF. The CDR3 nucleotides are TGTGCCAGCAGTTACCGCCCCAGATCGAACATTGAAGCTTTCTTT.

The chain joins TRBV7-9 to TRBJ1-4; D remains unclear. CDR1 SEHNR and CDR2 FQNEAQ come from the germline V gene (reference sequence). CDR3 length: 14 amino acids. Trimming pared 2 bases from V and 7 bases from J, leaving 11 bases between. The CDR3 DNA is TGTGCCAGCAGCTTATACCGGAGGACTGAAAAACTGTTTTTT. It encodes CASSLYRRTEKLFF.

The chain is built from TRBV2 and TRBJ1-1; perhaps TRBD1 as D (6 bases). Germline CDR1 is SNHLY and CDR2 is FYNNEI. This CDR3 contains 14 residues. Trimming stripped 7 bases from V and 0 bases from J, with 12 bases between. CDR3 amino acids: CASKGGFLNTEAFF. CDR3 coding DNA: TGTGCCAGCAAGGGGGGGTTCCTGAACACTGAAGCTTTCTTT.

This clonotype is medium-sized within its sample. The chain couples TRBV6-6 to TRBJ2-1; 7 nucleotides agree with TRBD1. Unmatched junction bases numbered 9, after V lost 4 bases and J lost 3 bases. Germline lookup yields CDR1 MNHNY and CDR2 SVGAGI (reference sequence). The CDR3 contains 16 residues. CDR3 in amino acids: CASSLDRASIYNEQFF. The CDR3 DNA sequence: TGTGCCAGCAGTTTAGACAGGGCATCTATCTACAATGAGCAGTTCTTC.

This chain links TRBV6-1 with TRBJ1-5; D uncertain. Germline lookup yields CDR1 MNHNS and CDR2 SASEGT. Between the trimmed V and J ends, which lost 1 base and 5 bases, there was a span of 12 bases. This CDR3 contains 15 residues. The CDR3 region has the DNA TGTGCCAGCAGTGAAGGGCTAGATGGGTATCAGCCCCAGCATTTT. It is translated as CASSEGLDGYQPQHF.

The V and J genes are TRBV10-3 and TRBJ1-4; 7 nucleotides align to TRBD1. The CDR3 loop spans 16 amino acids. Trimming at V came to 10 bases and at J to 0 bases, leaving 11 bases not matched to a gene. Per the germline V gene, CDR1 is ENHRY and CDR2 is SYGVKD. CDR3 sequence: CASRSRQGATNEKLFF. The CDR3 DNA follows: TGTGCCAGCAGATCTCGACAGGGCGCAACTAATGAAAAACTGTTTTTT.

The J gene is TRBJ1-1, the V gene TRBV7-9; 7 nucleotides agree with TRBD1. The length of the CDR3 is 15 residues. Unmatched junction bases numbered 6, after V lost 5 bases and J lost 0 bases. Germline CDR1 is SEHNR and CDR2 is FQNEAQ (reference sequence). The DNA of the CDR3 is TGTGCCAGCAGCCCCTTACAGGGGATGAACACTGAAGCTTTCTTT. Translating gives CASSPLQGMNTEAFF.

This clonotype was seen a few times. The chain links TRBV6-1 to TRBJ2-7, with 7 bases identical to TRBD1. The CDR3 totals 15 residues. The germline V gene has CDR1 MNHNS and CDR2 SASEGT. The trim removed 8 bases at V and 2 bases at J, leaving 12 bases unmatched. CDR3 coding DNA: TGTGCCAGCTTGGACAGGACCTACTCCCCCTACGAGCAGTACTTC. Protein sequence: CASLDRTYSPYEQYF.

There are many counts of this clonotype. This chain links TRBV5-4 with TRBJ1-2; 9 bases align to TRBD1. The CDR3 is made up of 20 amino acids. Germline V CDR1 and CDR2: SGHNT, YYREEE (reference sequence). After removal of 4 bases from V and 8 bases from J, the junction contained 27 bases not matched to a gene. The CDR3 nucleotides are TGTGCCAGCAGCCCCGGGGGTGGATTATGGGACAGGGAGAGAGTGAAGGGCTACACCTTC. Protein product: CASSPGGGLWDRERVKGYTF.

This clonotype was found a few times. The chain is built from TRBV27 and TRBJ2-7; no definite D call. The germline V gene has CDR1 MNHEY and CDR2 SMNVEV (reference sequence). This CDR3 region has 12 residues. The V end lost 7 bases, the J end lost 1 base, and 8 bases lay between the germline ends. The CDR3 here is CASKDASYEQYF. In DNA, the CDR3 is TGTGCCAGCAAGGACGCTTCCTACGAGCAGTACTTC.

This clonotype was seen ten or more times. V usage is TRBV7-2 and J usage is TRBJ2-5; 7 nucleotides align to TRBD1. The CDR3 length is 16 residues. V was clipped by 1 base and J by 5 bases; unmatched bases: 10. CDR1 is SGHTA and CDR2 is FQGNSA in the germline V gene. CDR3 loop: CASSLVEGALRETQYF. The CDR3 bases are TGTGCCAGCAGCTTAGTAGAGGGGGCCCTAAGGGAGACCCAGTACTTC.

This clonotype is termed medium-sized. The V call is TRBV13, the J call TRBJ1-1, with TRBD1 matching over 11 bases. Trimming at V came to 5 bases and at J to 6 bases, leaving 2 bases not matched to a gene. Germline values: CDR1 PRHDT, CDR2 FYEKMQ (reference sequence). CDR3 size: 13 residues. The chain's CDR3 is CASSGQGAAEAFF. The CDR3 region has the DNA TGTGCCAGCAGCGGACAGGGGGCGGCTGAAGCTTTCTTT.

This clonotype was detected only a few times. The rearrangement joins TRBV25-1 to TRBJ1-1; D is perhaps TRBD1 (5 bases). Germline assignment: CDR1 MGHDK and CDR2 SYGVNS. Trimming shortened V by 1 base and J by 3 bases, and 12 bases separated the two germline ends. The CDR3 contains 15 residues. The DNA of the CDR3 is TGTGCCAGCAGTGAATGGGGGGGGTTGGACACTGAAGCTTTCTTT. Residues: CASSEWGGLDTEAFF.

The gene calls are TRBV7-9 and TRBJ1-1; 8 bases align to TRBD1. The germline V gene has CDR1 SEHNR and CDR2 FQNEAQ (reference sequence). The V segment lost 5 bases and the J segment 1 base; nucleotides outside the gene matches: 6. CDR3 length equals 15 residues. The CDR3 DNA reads TGTGCCAGCAGCATCCTTGGGACAGGGAACACTGAAGCTTTCTTT. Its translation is CASSILGTGNTEAFF.

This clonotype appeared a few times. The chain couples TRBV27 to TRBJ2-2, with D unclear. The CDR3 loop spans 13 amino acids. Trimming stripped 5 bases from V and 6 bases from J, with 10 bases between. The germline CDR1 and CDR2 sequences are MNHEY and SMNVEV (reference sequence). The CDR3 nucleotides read TGTGCCAGCAGTGTCGTTCGGGCCGGGGAGCTGTTTTTT. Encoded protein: CASSVVRAGELFF.

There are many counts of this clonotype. CDR3 residues: CASNSEIMNTEAFF. In DNA, the CDR3 is TGTGCCAGCAACTCCGAGATAATGAACACTGAAGCTTTCTTT. The chain is built from TRBV5-6 and TRBJ1-1; D call uncertain. CDR3 length: 14 amino acids. Deletions cut 6 bases from V and 0 bases from J, with 12 bases between. CDR1 and CDR2 (germline): SGHDT, YYEEEE.

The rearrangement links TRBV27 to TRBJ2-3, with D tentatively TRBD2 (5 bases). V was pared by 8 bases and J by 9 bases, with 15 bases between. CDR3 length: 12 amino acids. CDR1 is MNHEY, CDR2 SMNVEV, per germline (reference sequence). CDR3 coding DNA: TGTGCCAGCTTTAGCCCTTCGGGGACGCAGTATTTT. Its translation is CASFSPSGTQYF.